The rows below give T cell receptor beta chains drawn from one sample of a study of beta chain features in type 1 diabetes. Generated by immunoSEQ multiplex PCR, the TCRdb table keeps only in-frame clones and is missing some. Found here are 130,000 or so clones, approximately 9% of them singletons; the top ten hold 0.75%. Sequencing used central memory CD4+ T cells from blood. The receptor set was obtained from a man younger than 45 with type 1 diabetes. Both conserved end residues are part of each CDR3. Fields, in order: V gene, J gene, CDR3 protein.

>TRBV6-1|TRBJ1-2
CASSRSGGRDYGYTF
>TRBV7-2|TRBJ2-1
CASSGQHEQFF
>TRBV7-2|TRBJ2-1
CASSSTGLLLNEQFF
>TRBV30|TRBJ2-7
CAWSVPGTPLYEQYF
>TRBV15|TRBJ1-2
CATSRDLTGYYGYTF
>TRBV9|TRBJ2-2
CASSVRGGRNTGELFF
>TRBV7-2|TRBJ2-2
CASSTRGSGELFF
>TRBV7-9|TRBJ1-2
CASSTFGVRNYGYTF
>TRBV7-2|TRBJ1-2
CASSLARASQDF
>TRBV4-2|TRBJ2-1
CASSQRGEQFF
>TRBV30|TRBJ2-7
CAWSRQGYEQYF
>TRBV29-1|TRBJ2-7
CSVIDRGFEQYF